The 14 T cell receptor beta chains given below trace back to one sample, sequenced in a study of CD8+CD57+ T cells in acquired aplastic anemia. Profiling of TCR beta VDJ combinations and CDR3 sequences used genomic DNA as template. TCRdb independently ran MiXCR on the reads; one entry per CDR3 protein. Of about 170,000 distinct CDR3 sequences in the sample, around half were seen once. It was patients with CD8+CD57+ cell expansion by flow cytometry who were chosen for sequencing. The sample was sorted CD4+, CD8+, or CD8+CD57+ T cells (not recorded which) from PBMCs. Receptor source: a human donor with aplastic anemia.

A remark on this clonotype: One junction end disagrees with the germline gene, perhaps due to a read error. The V call is TRBV20-1, the J call TRBJ1-1; D call uncertain. The germline gives CDR1 DFQATT, CDR2 SNEGSKA (reference sequence). The CDR3 spans 13 residues. Written as DNA, the CDR3 is TGCAGCTCGGCCCAGCGCATGGGCACTGGAGCTTTCTTC. Amino acid sequence: CSSAQRMGTGAFF.

This clonotype has only a few counts. A much bigger clone sits one base away, suggesting this may be a read error. The chain links TRBV6-1 to TRBJ1-6; 7 bases align to TRBD1. The CDR3 consists of 13 residues. CDR1 is MNHNS, CDR2 SASEGT, per germline. V lost 6 bases, J lost 10 bases, and 6 bases stayed unmatched. The CDR3 nucleotides are TGTGCCAGCAGGGGGACAGAGGTGTCACCCCTCCACTTT. Amino acids: CASRGTEVSPLHF.

This rearrangement joins TRBV29-1 to TRBJ2-5; 7 bases match TRBD1. The trim removed 8 bases at V and 2 bases at J, leaving 5 bases unmatched. Germline V gene lookup returns CDR1 SQVTM and CDR2 ANQGSEA. This CDR3 contains 12 residues. The CDR3 DNA sequence: TGCAGCACCACACAGGGGCAAGAGACCCAGTACTTC. As protein: CSTTQGQETQYF.

As for this clonotype: At one boundary the junction diverges from the germline segment, which might be a read error. This rearrangement joins TRBV29-1 to TRBJ1-1; D is unclear. Germline-derived CDR1 and CDR2 are SQVTM and ANQGSEA. The CDR3 is made up of 15 amino acids. The CDR3 DNA is TGCAGCGTTGAACAGACACAAAGGATGAACACTGGAGCTTTCTTT. Its translation is CSVEQTQRMNTGAFF. The whole variable domain, filled in from reference TRBV29-1 and TRBJ1-1, reads SAVISQKPSRDICQRGTSLTIQCQVDSQVTMMFWYRQQPGQSLTLIATANQGSEATYESGFVIDKFPISRPNLTFSTLTVSNMSPEDSSIYLCSVEQTQRMNTGAFFGQGTRLTVV.

This chain joins TRBV7-9 and TRBJ2-5; TRBD1 matches at 10 bases. Trimming at V came to 3 bases and at J to 4 bases, leaving 5 bases not matched to a gene. The CDR3 totals 15 residues. In germline, CDR1 is SEHNR, CDR2 FQNEAQ (reference sequence). CDR3 bases: TGTGCCAGCAGCTTGACAGGGGGCCCCAGAGAGACCCAGTACTTC. Translation gives CASSLTGGPRETQYF. Variable domain in full (rest from reference TRBV7-9 and TRBJ2-5): DTGVSQNPRHKITKRGQNVTFRCDPISEHNRLYWYRQTLGQGPEFLTYFQNEAQLEKSRLLSDRFSAERPKGSFSTLEIQRTEQGDSAMYLCASSLTGGPRETQYFGPGTRLLVL.

J is TRBJ2-7 and V is TRBV10-3, with 10 bases that match TRBD2. Germline CDR1 is ENHRY and CDR2 is SYGVKD. The J segment lost 6 bases and the V segment lost 3 bases, leaving 5 bases of the junction unmatched. There are 14 residues in the CDR3. CDR3 nucleotide sequence: TGTGCCATCAGTGAAAGCGGGGGGGCGAGCGAGCAGTACTTC. It translates to CAISESGGASEQYF.

This clonotype was seen only once. A much larger clone lies a single base off, so this may be a read error. The genes are TRBV6-1 and TRBJ2-5, with no clear D. Looked up from germline, CDR1 is MNHNS and CDR2 is SASEGT. The length of the CDR3 is 12 residues. The CDR3 reads CASGEWALTQYF. Written as DNA, the CDR3 is TGTGCCAGCGGTGAGTGGGCTTTGACCCAGTACTTC.

About this clonotype itself: One junction end does not reproduce the germline sequence, and a read error may be involved. J is TRBJ2-1 and V is TRBV20-1; TRBD2 matches 8 bases. Germline CDR1 is DFQATT and CDR2 is SNEGSKA (reference sequence). CDR3 length equals 13 residues. Here the CDR3 reads CSAPHSGTNERSF. CDR3 coding DNA: TGCAGTGCCCCCCATAGCGGGACCAATGAGCGGTCCTTC.

This clonotype occurred many times. The chain combines TRBV14 with TRBJ2-3; D uncertain. The CDR3 is 14 residues long. V was trimmed by 1 base and J by 6 bases, leaving 11 bases between them. Germline lookup yields CDR1 SGHDN and CDR2 FVKESK. The chain's CDR3 is CASSQVRPTDTQYF. The DNA for the CDR3 is TGTGCCAGCAGCCAAGTTCGGCCCACGGATACGCAGTATTTT.

This clonotype was picked up a small number of times. Since a much larger clone is just one base distant, this may be a read error. This chain joins TRBV5-1 and TRBJ2-1, with D perhaps TRBD2 (5 bases). The CDR3 length is 13 residues. Germline values: CDR1 SGHRS, CDR2 YFSETQ. V was pared by 0 bases and J by 10 bases, with 11 bases between. CDR3 in amino acids: CASSLARDYEQFF. In DNA, the CDR3 is TGCGCCAGCAGCTTGGCCCGGGATTACGAGCAGTTCTTC.

The V and J genes are TRBV20-1 and TRBJ2-7; possible D gene TRBD1, 6 bases. This CDR3 region has 13 residues. Trimming removed 5 bases at V and 2 bases at J, with 13 bases between. Germline assignment: CDR1 DFQATT and CDR2 SNEGSKA (reference sequence). In DNA, the CDR3 is TGCAGTGCTCCAGACAGGCGAACCTACGAGCAGTACTTC. It encodes CSAPDRRTYEQYF.

Concerning this clonotype itself: At one end, the junction sequence differs from germline, possibly due to a read error. V usage is TRBV6-2 or TRBV6-3 and J usage is TRBJ1-5, with D uncertain. The CDR3 is 12 amino acids. Germline-derived CDR1 and CDR2 are MNHEY and SVGEGT. In DNA, the CDR3 is TGTGCCAGCAGTCCTCTAAATCATCCCCAGCATTTT. As protein: CASSPLNHPQHF.

V and J are TRBV20-1 and TRBJ2-1; TRBD2 aligns across 10 bases. V gave up 7 bases and J gave up 8 bases; unmatched junction bases: 8. Germline V CDR1 and CDR2: DFQATT, SNEGSKA (reference sequence). The CDR3 is 13 residues long. The DNA for the CDR3 is TGCAGTGTACCGGGACTAGCGTTCTATGAGCAGTTCTTC. The encoded protein is CSVPGLAFYEQFF.

The gene calls are TRBV5-5 and TRBJ2-4; D call uncertain. Germline CDR1 is SGHKS and CDR2 is YYEKEE (reference sequence). Deletions cut 2 bases from V and 1 base from J, with 10 bases between. The CDR3 length is 15 residues. The CDR3 coding sequence is TGTGCCAGCAGCTTTGGGGATTGGGCCAAAAACATTCAGTACTTC. Amino acid sequence: CASSFGDWAKNIQYF.